This T cell receptor beta chain was observed in a study of T cell responses to AZD1222 COVID-19 vaccine. Broader study findings: Recipients of AZD1222 seropositive at baseline numbered only five or six. Donor demographics were predominantly white British with a female majority; clonal diversity may be underestimated. Nearly half of spike-specific TCRs reportedly go after variant regions that carry no mutations.

CDR3 length: 15 amino acids. The germline gives CDR1 SGHNT, CDR2 YYREEE (reference sequence). Trimming cost V 5 bases and J 0 bases; bases outside gene matches: 5. Regarding this clone: No antigen is known for it.

Only in-frame clones appear in the TCRdb table, and some are missing; sequencing was by immunoSEQ multiplex PCR. The sample shows 97,000 or so clones, approximately 89% of them seen only once. Second doses at about 4 or about 12 weeks were pooled. Sequencing was performed on peripheral blood, taken 28 days after the second AZD1222 dose. The TCR originated in an adult who received the AZD1222 COVID-19 vaccine. The gene calls are TRBV5-4 and TRBJ2-3, with 8 bases matching TRBD2. CDR3: CASRAASGSTDTQYF. The CDR3 nucleotides are TGTGCCAGCAGGGCCGCTAGCGGGAGCACAGATACGCAGTATTTT.